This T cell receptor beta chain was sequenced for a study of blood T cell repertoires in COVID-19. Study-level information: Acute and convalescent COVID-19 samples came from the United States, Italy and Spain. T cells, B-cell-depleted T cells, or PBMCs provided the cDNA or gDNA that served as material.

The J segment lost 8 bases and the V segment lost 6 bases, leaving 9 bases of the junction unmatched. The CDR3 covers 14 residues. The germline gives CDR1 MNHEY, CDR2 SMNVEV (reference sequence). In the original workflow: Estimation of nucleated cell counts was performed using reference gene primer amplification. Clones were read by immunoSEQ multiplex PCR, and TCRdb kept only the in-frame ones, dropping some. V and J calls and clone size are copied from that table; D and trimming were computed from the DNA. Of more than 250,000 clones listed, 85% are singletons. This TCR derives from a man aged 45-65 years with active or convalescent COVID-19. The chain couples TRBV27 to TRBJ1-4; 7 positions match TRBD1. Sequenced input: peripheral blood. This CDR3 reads CASSTTGKNEKLFF. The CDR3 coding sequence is TGTGCCAGCAGCACGACAGGGAAGAACGAAAAACTGTTTTTT.